Shown below are 19 T cell receptor beta chains from a single sample sequenced in a study (dated by TCRdb to between 2015 and 2016). Libraries were built with RT-PCR. The instrument given in TCRdb is Illumina MiSeq. The public reads were reprocessed in TCRdb via fastp at Q25 and MiXCR, keeping in-frame beta chains. Every CDR3 protein is listed once, alongside the most common genes and DNA of its rows. The table for this sample lists 550,000 to 750,000 distinct CDR3 sequences; 14% of them were counted only once. Roughly 3.6% of the sample is held by the ten biggest clonotypes. Specimen: memory CD4+ T cells from blood. Source of these receptors: a female donor in good health, serving as a healthy control.

This clonotype was observed a handful of times. The chain is built from TRBV27 and TRBJ2-7, with a tentative D call TRBD1 (6 bases). Germline values: CDR1 MNHEY, CDR2 SMNVEV (reference sequence). The CDR3 totals 15 residues. V lost 0 bases to trimming and J lost 2 bases, with 11 bases between them. The CDR3 sequence is CASSLSGHEAYEQYF. The CDR3 coding sequence is TGTGCCAGCAGTTTATCGGGACACGAAGCCTACGAGCAGTACTTC.

This clonotype was recorded once. The chain carries TRBV7-8 and TRBJ1-5; D is ambiguous. The CDR3 consists of 15 residues. Per the germline V gene, CDR1 is SGHVS and CDR2 is FQNEAQ. Trimming left V 3 bases short and J 5 bases short, with 14 bases between. CDR3: CASSFSPGRDQPQHF. The CDR3 DNA reads TGTGCCAGCAGCTTTAGCCCAGGACGTGATCAGCCCCAGCATTTT.

This clonotype was detected many times. The gene calls are TRBV18 and TRBJ1-4, with 11 bases lining up with TRBD1. CDR3 length: 13 residues. CDR1 is KGHSH and CDR2 is LQKENI in the germline V gene. V trimming: 3 bases; J trimming: 13 bases; junction bases outside the gene matches: 4. CDR3 coding DNA: TGTGCCAGCTCACCGGGACAGGGGGACGGACTGTTTTTT. Residues: CASSPGQGDGLFF.

To note about this clonotype: A much larger clonotype is one base distant, so this may be a read error. The V and J genes are TRBV5-1 and TRBJ2-7; no definite D call. This CDR3 comprises 12 residues. Germline-derived CDR1 and CDR2 are SGHRS and YFSETQ. V lost 5 bases to trimming and J lost 4 bases, with 10 bases between them. The CDR3: CASSSVGYEQYF. As DNA, the CDR3 is TGCGCCAGCAGTTCAGTCGGGTACGAGCAGTACTTC.

This clonotype was counted between two and nine times. The chain joins TRBV5-6 to TRBJ2-7; possible D gene TRBD2, 6 bases. Trimming took off 3 bases at V and 4 bases at J, with 14 bases between the two ends. The CDR3 is made up of 14 amino acids. Germline V gene data show CDR1 as SGHDT and CDR2 as YYEEEE. CDR3 coding DNA: TGTGCCAGCAGCTGGACTACCCTCTGGTACGAGCAGTACTTC. Translation: CASSWTTLWYEQYF.

The chain carries TRBV6-5 and TRBJ2-5; 7 bases map to TRBD1. Germline assignment: CDR1 MNHEY and CDR2 SVGAGI. There are 13 residues in the CDR3. Trimming took 6 bases from V and 5 from J; bases not matched to a gene: 6. The CDR3 loop is CASRPPGQETQYF. Here the CDR3 DNA reads TGTGCCAGCAGGCCCCCGGGACAGGAGACCCAGTACTTC.

At least ten counts were recorded for this clonotype. V and J are TRBV7-2 and TRBJ1-2; D is ambiguous. The germline CDR1 and CDR2 sequences are SGHTA and FQGNSA. V was trimmed by 5 bases and J by 2 bases, leaving 9 bases between them. The CDR3 runs to 13 residues. Written as DNA, the CDR3 is TGTGCCAGCAGCCCTGTAAACAACTATGGCTACACCTTC. It yields the protein CASSPVNNYGYTF.

This clonotype showed up just a few times. This CDR3 is CASSPQRETYEQYF. For the CDR3, the DNA is TGCGCCAGCAGCCCCCAGCGGGAGACCTACGAGCAGTACTTC. This rearrangement joins TRBV5-1 to TRBJ2-7; 8 bases map to TRBD2. The germline V gene encodes CDR1 SGHRS and CDR2 YFSETQ. This CDR3 region has 14 residues. With V trimmed by 4 bases and J by 2 bases, 5 bases remained unmatched.

In this sample, this clonotype turned up a few times. The V call is TRBV18, the J call TRBJ1-2; D is uncertain. Germline loops: CDR1 KGHSH, CDR2 LQKENI. The CDR3 is 13 residues long. Trimming took off 5 bases at V and 3 bases at J, with 10 bases between the two ends. CDR3 loop: CASSAYRDYGYTF. As DNA, the CDR3 is TGTGCCAGCTCAGCGTACCGGGACTATGGCTACACCTTC.

Here the CDR3 reads CSAVPPRGTYEQYF. The DNA of the CDR3 is TGCAGTGCCGTCCCCCCGAGGGGGACCTACGAGCAGTACTTC. V usage is TRBV20-1 and J usage is TRBJ2-7, with D possibly matching TRBD1 (6 bases). The CDR3 has 14 residues. Germline CDR1 and CDR2: DFQATT and SNEGSKA (reference sequence). Trimming removed 6 bases from V and 2 bases from J, with 17 bases in between.

This clonotype was detected only a few times. The gene calls are TRBV18 and TRBJ1-6; D gene ambiguous. V lost 2 bases and J 5 bases, leaving 10 bases between the germline ends. There are 15 residues in the CDR3. CDR1 is KGHSH and CDR2 is LQKENI in the germline V gene. Here the CDR3 DNA reads TGTGCCAGCTCACCAATGGGCGGAGATAATTCACCCCTCCACTTT. Translation: CASSPMGGDNSPLHF.

This clonotype was counted between two and nine times. J is TRBJ2-7 and V is TRBV6-2 or TRBV6-3, with D uncertain. Trimming stripped 3 bases from V and 6 bases from J, with 9 bases between. The CDR3 contains 12 residues. Germline V lookup: CDR1 MNHEY, CDR2 SVGEGT. The CDR3 nucleotides are TGTGCCAGCAGTTATTCTGGACCCGAGCAGTACTTC. Translated, it gives CASSYSGPEQYF.

This clonotype was detected only a few times. The genes are TRBV24-1 and TRBJ2-3; D possibly corresponds to TRBD2 (6 bases). Germline V gene sequence: CDR1 KGHDR, CDR2 SFDVKD. The V end lost 5 bases, the J end lost 4 bases, and 12 bases lay between the germline ends. The CDR3 contains 14 residues. CDR3 sequence reads: CATSGQGLADTQYF. CDR3 sequence (DNA): TGTGCCACCAGTGGGCAGGGACTGGCAGATACGCAGTATTTT.

This clonotype was found a few times. The V call is TRBV2, the J call TRBJ2-5, with D uncertain. Germline values: CDR1 SNHLY, CDR2 FYNNEI. Trimming shortened V by 3 bases and J by 3 bases, and 11 bases separated the two germline ends. The CDR3 totals 14 residues. The CDR3 DNA sequence: TGTGCCAGCAGTGATGGCCAGGTGAAAGAGACCCAGTACTTC. Translating it yields CASSDGQVKETQYF.

The rearrangement joins TRBV7-2 to TRBJ2-7; TRBD2 aligns across 10 bases. The germline V gene has CDR1 SGHTA and CDR2 FQGNSA. The CDR3 extends over 15 amino acids. V was clipped by 1 base and J by 5 bases; unmatched bases: 5. Here the CDR3 reads CASSLGLAGVDEQYF. The CDR3, as DNA: TGTGCCAGCAGCTTAGGCCTAGCGGGAGTCGACGAGCAGTACTTC.

Many counts were recorded for this clonotype. This sequence joins TRBV6-6 and TRBJ2-5; possibly TRBD2 for D (5 bases). This CDR3 region has 12 residues. Germline CDR1 MNHNY, CDR2 SVGAGI (reference sequence). Trimming shortened V by 6 bases and J by 4 bases, and 9 bases separated the two germline ends. The CDR3, as DNA: TGTGCCAGCAGCTTCGAGGGAGAGACCCAGTACTTC. It encodes CASSFEGETQYF.

This clonotype has more than one count but fewer than ten. The chain joins TRBV20-1 to TRBJ1-1, with 12 positions matching TRBD1. This CDR3 has 19 amino acids. V trimming: 5 bases; J trimming: 5 bases; junction bases outside the gene matches: 21. Germline assignment: CDR1 DFQATT and CDR2 SNEGSKA (reference sequence). The CDR3 spells CSAPSTGGDRGRWVTEAFF. As DNA, the CDR3 is TGCAGTGCTCCCTCAACTGGGGGGGACAGGGGGCGGTGGGTAACTGAAGCTTTCTTT.

The chain recombines TRBV12-3 or TRBV12-4 with TRBJ2-3; 7 nucleotides align to TRBD1. The CDR3 runs 16 residues. With 2 bases clipped from V and 0 bases from J, the junction kept 5 bases outside the gene matches. The CDR3 DNA sequence: TGTGCCAGCAGTTTACAGGGGGTGACTAGCACAGATACGCAGTATTTT. Translation: CASSLQGVTSTDTQYF.

This sequence joins TRBV20-1 and TRBJ2-4; D may match TRBD1 or TRBD2 (6 bases each). Germline-derived CDR1 and CDR2 are DFQATT and SNEGSKA (reference sequence). This CDR3 contains 14 residues. V was pared by 4 bases and J by 3 bases, with 13 bases between. CDR3 region: CSANYGGSKNIQYF. CDR3 DNA: TGCAGTGCTAACTACGGGGGCAGCAAAAACATTCAGTACTTC.